The rows below give T cell receptor beta chains drawn from one sample of a study of post-analysis software for immune sequencing data. TCRdb processed the PCR reads anew with MiXCR; each CDR3 protein has one entry. The repertoire holds 500,000 to 600,000 distinct CDR3 sequences, with 40% to 50% as singletons. The sequenced sample was blood. These TCRs come from a girl between 10 and 17 years old with multiple sclerosis. Each CDR3 is given with its conserved first and last residue. A D gene is named only where the DNA matches it firmly. Part of the rows lack a size; the others show once, few, many or a class for expanded clones.

cdr3_nt cdr3_aa clone_size d_call j_call v_call
TGTGCCAGCAGCCAAGCCAACGACCGTGAAAAACTGTTTTTT CASSQANDREKLFF NA NA TRBJ1-4 TRBV7-2
TGTGCCAGCAGCCCGACGGCCTGGGGTCAGTACTTC CASSPTAWGQYF NA NA TRBJ2-4 TRBV12-3/TRBV12-4
TGCAGCGTCGCTTTAGGGGTCGGTCAGCCCCAGCATTTT CSVALGVGQPQHF few NA TRBJ1-5 TRBV29-1
TGCAGTGCTCTAAATTTCCGTGGCACAGATACGCGGTATTTT CSALNFRGTDTRYF once NA TRBJ2-3 TRBV20-1
TGTGCCAGCAGACCAGGGGACAGCCACTACGAGCAGTACTTC CASRPGDSHYEQYF NA TRBD1 TRBJ2-7 TRBV27
TGCAGCGTTGAAGGACGTGCCCACGAGCAGTACTTC CSVEGRAHEQYF NA NA TRBJ2-7 TRBV29-1
TGTGCCAGCAGCCAAGCTGGGGGCAACGTCCTGACTTTC CASSQAGGNVLTF NA NA TRBJ2-6 TRBV3-1
TGTGCCAGCAACGGCCCGGGAAATGAGCAGTTCTTC CASNGPGNEQFF NA NA TRBJ2-1 TRBV12-3/TRBV12-4
TGCAGCGTGGAGACGGGACTTGACCCACGGGGTGAGCAGTTCTTC CSVETGLDPRGEQFF NA NA TRBJ2-1 TRBV29-1
TGTGCCAGCAGTTTAGCCCCCGGGACTATCTATGGCTACACCTTC CASSLAPGTIYGYTF few NA TRBJ1-2 TRBV12-3/TRBV12-4
TGTGCCAGCAGTCACCAGTCTGATACGCAGTATTTT CASSHQSDTQYF NA NA TRBJ2-3 TRBV12-3/TRBV12-4
TGCGCCAGCAGCCAAGATTACGCTGTGATGGGGGGCTACACCTTC CASSQDYAVMGGYTF few NA TRBJ1-2 TRBV4-1
TGTGCCAGCAGCCACGGGGCAGGGGAGGATACGCAGTATTTT CASSHGAGEDTQYF NA NA TRBJ2-3 TRBV9
TGTGCCAGCAGCCCATGGTGGCGCAGGGGGCGAGAGACCCAGTACTTC CASSPWWRRGRETQYF NA TRBD1 TRBJ2-5 TRBV5-6
TGTGCCAGCACCTTTAGCCCTAGCAGCCCCTACAATGAGCAGTTCTTC CASTFSPSSPYNEQFF NA NA TRBJ2-1 TRBV11-2
TGCGCCAGCAGCTTGTCATTCTGGACGGCATACACTGAAGCTTTCTTT CASSLSFWTAYTEAFF NA NA TRBJ1-1 TRBV5-1
TGTGCCAGCAGTCCACCCCTCAATGAGCAGTTCTTC CASSPPLNEQFF NA NA TRBJ2-1 TRBV12-3/TRBV12-4
TGTGCCAGCAGCTTGTCTAGCGGGAGATTTAACATTCAGTACTTC CASSLSSGRFNIQYF NA TRBD2 TRBJ2-4 TRBV5-6
TGTGCCAGCAGGGGGACAGGGCGTACAAGCTCCTACAATGAGCAGTTCTTC CASRGTGRTSSYNEQFF once TRBD1 TRBJ2-1 TRBV12-3/TRBV12-4
TGTGCCAGCACCCGACTAGACCAGTTCTTC CASTRLDQFF NA NA TRBJ2-1 TRBV2
TGTGCCAGCAGTTGGACAGGGAACTACAATGAGCAGTACTTC CASSWTGNYNEQYF NA TRBD1 TRBJ2-7 TRBV12-3/TRBV12-4
TGTGCCAGCAGTTTGGGGACCTTCTTGGGTCTGTTTTTT CASSLGTFLGLFF NA NA TRBJ1-4 TRBV12-3/TRBV12-4
TGCGCCAGCAGCCCGGACGTACGATTTCGCACAGATACGCAGTATTTT CASSPDVRFRTDTQYF few NA TRBJ2-3 TRBV5-1
TGTGCCAGCAGTTCTGCATCGTACAATCAGCCCCAGCATTTT CASSSASYNQPQHF NA NA TRBJ1-5 TRBV25-1
TGTGCCATCAGGGACAGTTCTCAAGGCTACACCTTC CAIRDSSQGYTF NA NA TRBJ1-2 TRBV10-3
TGTGCCAGCAGTTACGGGAGACAGGGCGGCACTGAAGCTTTCTTT CASSYGRQGGTEAFF NA TRBD1 TRBJ1-1 TRBV6-5
TGTGCCAGCAGCCCTTCCGGGGACCTCTATGGCTACACCTTC CASSPSGDLYGYTF NA NA TRBJ1-2 TRBV12-3/TRBV12-4
TGTGCCAGCAGTCCTCTCGACAGGTACGAGCAGTACTTC CASSPLDRYEQYF NA NA TRBJ2-7 TRBV28
TGTGCCAGCTCCCCGTCTGGCGGGGCGGTCTCCTATGGCTACACCTTC CASSPSGGAVSYGYTF NA NA TRBJ1-2 TRBV18
TGCAGTGCTAGACGCGGAGGGGGCTACGAGCAGTACTTC CSARRGGGYEQYF few NA TRBJ2-7 TRBV20-1
TGTGCCAGCAGCTTATTAGTTTACGGGACGGGCGAGCAGTACTTC CASSLLVYGTGEQYF NA NA TRBJ2-7 TRBV11-1
TGTGCCATCAGTGAGTCGAGACCTAACGGACAGCCCCAGCATTTT CAISESRPNGQPQHF NA NA TRBJ1-5 TRBV10-3
TGCAGCGTTGAACAGATCCTACTTGATGGCTACACCTTC CSVEQILLDGYTF NA NA TRBJ1-2 TRBV29-1
TGTGCCAGCAGCAGGGGACTTCCGGGCAATGAGCAGTTCTTC CASSRGLPGNEQFF few NA TRBJ2-1 TRBV12-3/TRBV12-4
TGCAGCCAGCACCGGTTACCCTACGAGCAGTACTTC CSQHRLPYEQYF few NA TRBJ2-7 TRBV20-1
TGCAGCGTACGGGCGCGACTGAACACTGAAGCTTTCTTT CSVRARLNTEAFF NA NA TRBJ1-1 TRBV29-1
TGCAGTGCTAGGGGACAGGGGGCCACTGAAGCTTTCTTT CSARGQGATEAFF NA TRBD1 TRBJ1-1 TRBV20-1
TGTGCCAGCAGGGCCGAGACAGGGGTTATTGAGACCCAGTACTTC CASRAETGVIETQYF NA TRBD1 TRBJ2-5 TRBV6-5
TGTACCAGCAGCCCGGTTAGGGATGACCCCTACGAGCAGTACTTC CTSSPVRDDPYEQYF NA NA TRBJ2-7 TRBV9
TGTGCCAGCAGCTCCAGGGTTTCGGAGGAGCAGTACTTC CASSSRVSEEQYF once NA TRBJ2-7 TRBV7-9
TGCGCCAGCAGCCCTGGGAGGAGCTCTTCCTTTTTCGAGCAGTACTTC CASSPGRSSSFFEQYF NA NA TRBJ2-7 TRBV5-1
TGTGCCAGCAATGGACTAGCGGGAGTGCTATTCTCCTACAATGAGCAGTTCTTC CASNGLAGVLFSYNEQFF many TRBD2 TRBJ2-1 TRBV6-9
TGCAGTGCTCCCAACCCGGCTAGCGGGGTTGGTTACGAGCAGTACTTC CSAPNPASGVGYEQYF NA TRBD2 TRBJ2-7 TRBV20-1
TGTGCCAGCAGCTCCCCTTTTCAGGGGGCTGTCCCCTATGGCTACACCTTC CASSSPFQGAVPYGYTF once TRBD1 TRBJ1-2 TRBV11-1
TGTGCCAGCAGCTTAGCTGCTACTACCACAGATACGCAGTATTTT CASSLAATTTDTQYF NA NA TRBJ2-3 TRBV7-9
TGTGCCAGCAGCCCCAGGGACGGGCCCCAAGAGACCCAGTACTTC CASSPRDGPQETQYF NA NA TRBJ2-5 TRBV11-1
TGTGCCAGCAGGTCGGATGCAACTAATGAAAAACTGTTTTTT CASRSDATNEKLFF NA NA TRBJ1-4 TRBV12-3/TRBV12-4
TGTGCCAGCAGCTTAGCAATTTTGGGGGGCAATCAGCCCCAGCATTTT CASSLAILGGNQPQHF NA NA TRBJ1-5 TRBV7-2
TGTGCCAGCAGTTGGGGCAGGGGAAGCTACACCTTC CASSWGRGSYTF NA NA TRBJ1-2 TRBV12-3/TRBV12-4
TGTGCCAGCAGCTTAAGACGTATCGTCTATGAGCAGTTCTTC CASSLRRIVYEQFF few NA TRBJ2-1 TRBV7-8
TGTGCCAGCAGTTCCCAGGGACAGCAGTTCTTC CASSSQGQQFF NA NA TRBJ2-1 TRBV6-5
TGTGCCAGCAGCCCCCGGGGACCGCCCCGTAACGATGGCTACACCTTC CASSPRGPPRNDGYTF few NA TRBJ1-2 TRBV7-2
TGCAGTGCTAGAGACCCCTACAGGGGGCGCTCGGAGACCCAGTACTTC CSARDPYRGRSETQYF NA TRBD1 TRBJ2-5 TRBV20-1
TGTGCCAGCAGCGTAGCAGGGTATGGCTACACCTTC CASSVAGYGYTF NA NA TRBJ1-2 TRBV9
TGCGCCAGCTTTCGTCGGTCGGGGGAAGAGACCCAGTACTTC CASFRRSGEETQYF NA NA TRBJ2-5 TRBV5-1
TGTGCCAGCAGCCCCGGGACTAGCGGGTTTCATGAGCAGTTCTTC CASSPGTSGFHEQFF few TRBD2 TRBJ2-1 TRBV7-2
TGTGCCAGCAGTGCCCAGACAGGGGGTGAGCAGTTCTTC CASSAQTGGEQFF few TRBD1 TRBJ2-1 TRBV27
TGTGCCAGCAGCAAAGCTACCCACGCCGTGCGGGAGGGTGACAATGAGCAGTTCTTC CASSKATHAVREGDNEQFF NA NA TRBJ2-1 TRBV21-1
TGTGCCAGCAGTCCGAACAGCAATGAGCAGTTCTTC CASSPNSNEQFF many NA TRBJ2-1 TRBV12-3/TRBV12-4